Listed below are T cell receptor beta chains from one sample, sequenced in a study of CD8+ T cells in alopecia areata. This table comes from immunoSEQ multiplex PCR, and its TCRdb copy is limited to in-frame clones, with some not included. The sample records 150,000 to 200,000 clones, around 56% being singletons. Sequenced here: CD4+ T cells sorted from blood, sampled at week 4, from a patient treated with tofacitinib. Source of these receptors: a human donor with alopecia areata. The CDR3 runs from the conserved cysteine through the conserved F or W. D genes are given only for firm matches. Clone size, where shown, is once, few, many, or a class for clones that have expanded.

J: TRBJ1-2
D: TRBD1
V: TRBV6-5
size: -
CDR3: CASRQGNYGYTF
DNA: TGTGCCAGCCGACAGGGGAACTATGGCTACACCTTC

J: TRBJ1-2
D: TRBD1
V: TRBV7-9
size: -
CDR3: CASSLYGTGGRDGYTF
DNA: TGTGCCAGCAGCTTGTACGGGACAGGGGGCCGGGATGGCTACACCTTC

J: TRBJ2-7
D: TRBD1
V: TRBV29-1
size: -
CDR3: CSGSGTGDVEQYF
DNA: TGCAGCGGCTCCGGGACAGGGGATGTCGAGCAGTACTTC

J: TRBJ1-2
D: -
V: TRBV30
size: -
CDR3: CAWIPIESNYGYTF
DNA: TGTGCCTGGATACCTATAGAATCGAACTATGGCTACACCTTC

J: TRBJ2-5
D: TRBD2
V: TRBV28
size: -
CDR3: CASSLSLAGETQYF
DNA: TGTGCCAGCAGTTTAAGTCTAGCGGGGGAGACCCAGTACTTC

J: TRBJ2-5
D: -
V: TRBV29-1
size: -
CDR3: CSVGLLSETQYF
DNA: TGCAGCGTTGGACTCCTGTCGGAGACCCAGTACTTC

J: TRBJ1-2
D: TRBD1
V: TRBV18
size: -
CDR3: CASSTDRDGGYTF
DNA: TGTGCCAGCTCAACCGACAGGGATGGTGGCTACACCTTC

J: TRBJ2-3
D: -
V: TRBV28
size: few
CDR3: CASSFESRRGDTQYF
DNA: TGTGCCAGCAGTTTTGAGTCCCGCAGGGGAGATACGCAGTATTTT

J: TRBJ2-7
D: -
V: TRBV5-1
size: -
CDR3: CASSLGGPAYEQYF
DNA: TGCGCCAGCAGCTTGGGCGGGCCAGCCTACGAGCAGTACTTC

J: TRBJ1-1
D: -
V: TRBV28
size: -
CDR3: CASSLRSAGRAEAFF
DNA: TGTGCCAGCAGTTTAAGATCCGCAGGGCGAGCTGAAGCTTTCTTT

J: TRBJ1-2
D: -
V: TRBV29-1
size: -
CDR3: CSVVEGRNYGYTF
DNA: TGCAGCGTTGTCGAAGGGAGGAATTATGGCTACACCTTC

J: TRBJ2-7
D: -
V: TRBV7-9
size: few
CDR3: CASSPPGTYDEQYF
DNA: TGTGCCAGCAGCCCACCCGGGACTTACGACGAGCAGTACTTC

J: TRBJ2-5
D: -
V: TRBV6-5
size: -
CDR3: CASKGKETQYF
DNA: TGTGCCAGCAAGGGGAAGGAGACCCAGTACTTC

J: TRBJ2-6
D: TRBD2
V: TRBV18
size: -
CDR3: CASSPSAGAGANVLTF
DNA: TGTGCCAGCTCACCCTCGGCGGGAGCTGGGGCCAACGTCCTGACTTTC

J: TRBJ1-4
D: -
V: TRBV10-3
size: few
CDR3: CAISDTPGQGGKLFF
DNA: TGTGCCATCAGTGACACACCGGGACAAGGAGGAAAACTGTTTTTT

J: TRBJ2-7
D: -
V: TRBV30
size: -
CDR3: CACKKLQGRNPHEQYF
DNA: TGTGCCTGTAAAAAATTACAGGGCAGGAATCCCCACGAGCAGTACTTC

J: TRBJ2-5
D: TRBD2
V: TRBV7-2
size: -
CDR3: CASSFSGGGETQYF
DNA: TGTGCCAGCAGCTTTAGCGGGGGTGGAGAGACCCAGTACTTC

J: TRBJ2-5
D: -
V: TRBV14
size: few
CDR3: CASSHLLQETQYF
DNA: TGTGCCAGCAGCCATCTTCTACAAGAGACCCAGTACTTC

J: TRBJ2-7
D: -
V: TRBV6-5
size: -
CDR3: CASSPPGTATYEQYF
DNA: TGTGCCAGCAGTCCTCCGGGCACCGCAACCTACGAGCAGTACTTC

J: TRBJ2-7
D: -
V: TRBV5-4
size: -
CDR3: CASSFPGGTYEQYF
DNA: TGTGCCAGCAGCTTCCCGGGCGGGACCTACGAGCAGTACTTC

J: TRBJ2-7
D: TRBD1
V: TRBV29-1
size: -
CDR3: CSVVPGGRAYEQYF
DNA: TGCAGCGTTGTTCCAGGGGGACGTGCCTACGAGCAGTACTTC

J: TRBJ2-7
D: TRBD1
V: TRBV10-3
size: -
CDR3: CAISGGQGTYEQYF
DNA: TGTGCCATCAGTGGGGGACAGGGCACCTACGAGCAGTACTTC

J: TRBJ1-2
D: -
V: TRBV5-6
size: once
CDR3: CASSLRDGYPYGYTF
DNA: TGTGCCAGCAGCTTGCGGGACGGATACCCCTATGGCTACACCTTC